Detailed here is one T cell receptor beta chain. These data belong to a study of T cell responses to AZD1222 COVID-19 vaccine. Germline V gene data show CDR1 as SGDLS and CDR2 as YYNGEE. V lost 0 bases and J lost 4, with 17 bases in between. The CDR3 is 17 amino acids. TCRdb's copy holds only in-frame clones and misses some; the assay was immunoSEQ multiplex PCR. The sample consists of 30,000 to 35,000 clones, about four fifths of them appearing once. The source was peripheral blood, collected 28 days after the second AZD1222 dose. The source is an adult who received the AZD1222 COVID-19 vaccine. The V gene is TRBV9, the J gene TRBJ2-1; no clear D. The CDR3 DNA reads TGTGCCAGCAGCGTAGCTTCCGGACGCCCGGAATACAATGAGCAGTTCTTC. It is translated as CASSVASGRPEYNEQFF. Using reference TRBV9 and TRBJ2-1 for the parts outside the CDR3, the full variable domain is DSGVTQTPKHLITATGQRVTLRCSPRSGDLSVYWYQQSLDQGLQFLIQYYNGEERAKGNILERFSAQQFPDLHSELNLSSLELGDSALYFCASSVASGRPEYNEQFFGPGTRLTVL.